One sample yielded the 23 T cell receptor beta chains listed below, sequenced in a study of regulatory T cells in long-lasting Graves disease (TCRdb year 2021). The time point label for this specimen denotes: newly diagnosed GD, antithyroid drugs for less than 3 months. For both TCR sequencing and RNA sequencing, RNA was extracted from PBMCs using TRIzol. The library relied on multiplex PCR. The reads were generated on an Illumina HiSeq 4000. To build TCR beta libraries, CDR3 regions were amplified by Arm-PCR using iRepertoire HTBI primers. The raw public reads went through TCRdb reprocessing: fastp at Q25, MiXCR clone calling, in-frame beta chains kept. All rows with the same CDR3 protein become a single entry with the most common DNA and genes. The sample table holds 360,000 or so distinct CDR3 sequences, of which over 15% were seen once. 25% to 30% of the sample rests with the top ten. Separately, the same data were catalogued under a study of T cells in Graves' hyperthyroidism and ophthalmopathy.

Sample: peripheral blood mononuclear cells (PBMCs), taken at new diagnosis, from a patient treated with antithyroid drugs. Receptors originate from a man aged 35-49 years with Graves disease. Donor details come from another sample of the same person, matched by shared clones.

Details on this clonotype: This probably arose from a read error, given a far larger clone one base away. The genes are TRBV11-2 and TRBJ1-1; D unresolved. The CDR3 extends over 13 amino acids. Trimming stripped 1 base from V and 11 bases from J, with 14 bases between. In germline, CDR1 is SGHAT, CDR2 FQNNGV. The CDR3 DNA is TGTGCCAGCAGCTTAGGTCTGGCGCCGGGGGCTTTCTTT. Its translation: CASSLGLAPGAFF.

The chain uses TRBV5-6 and TRBJ2-1; 7 nucleotides line up with TRBD2. CDR1 SGHDT and CDR2 YYEEEE come from the germline V gene. CDR3 length: 15 residues. J was trimmed by 4 bases and V by 0 bases; bases with no gene match: 4. The CDR3 protein is CASSLGWTSYNEQFF. CDR3 in DNA: TGTGCCAGCAGCTTGGGTTGGACTAGTTACAATGAGCAGTTCTTC.

This chain connects TRBV28 to TRBJ1-6, with no clear D. CDR3 length: 15 amino acids. Looked up from germline, CDR1 is MDHEN and CDR2 is SYDVKM. Trimming took 7 bases from V and 7 from J, leaving 17 bases between them. CDR3 sequence: CASTYLPGLNSPLHF. The CDR3 nucleotides read TGTGCCAGCACATATCTCCCGGGTCTGAATTCACCCCTCCACTTT.

This clonotype has ten or more counts. The gene calls are TRBV5-1 and TRBJ2-3; the D gene could be TRBD1 or TRBD2 (6 bases each). The V end lost 3 bases, the J end lost 6 bases, and 14 bases lay between the germline ends. The CDR3 runs to 14 residues. Germline assignment: CDR1 SGHRS and CDR2 YFSETQ. The CDR3 loop reads CASSSSGAVDTQYF. CDR3 nucleotide sequence: TGCGCCAGCAGCTCGTCGGGGGCTGTGGATACGCAGTATTTT.

Many counts were recorded for this clonotype. The chain links TRBV2 to TRBJ2-5; D unclear. This CDR3 region has 13 residues. Germline assignment: CDR1 SNHLY and CDR2 FYNNEI. The V and J ends lost 6 bases and 2 bases respectively, with 10 bases between them. The CDR3 reads CASSFTEQETQYF. CDR3 in DNA: TGTGCCAGCAGCTTCACGGAGCAAGAGACCCAGTACTTC.

This clonotype was seen repeatedly, ten times or more. The CDR3, as DNA: TGTGCCACCAGTGACCCACCTGGGACAGGGGGCGCCGGAGAGACCCAGTACTTC. This sequence encodes CATSDPPGTGGAGETQYF. This sequence joins TRBV24-1 and TRBJ2-5, with 12 bases that match TRBD1. Trimming took 4 bases from V and 4 from J; bases not matched to a gene: 12. The CDR3 has 18 residues. Germline V gives CDR1 KGHDR, CDR2 SFDVKD.

At least ten counts were recorded for this clonotype. The chain uses TRBV6-2 or TRBV6-3 and TRBJ2-7, with 9 bases aligning to TRBD1. CDR1 is MNHEY and CDR2 is SVGEGT in the germline V gene. V trimming: 10 bases; J trimming: 4 bases; junction bases outside the gene matches: 8. This CDR3 has 13 amino acids. The CDR3 is CATQDRGSYEQYF. In DNA, the CDR3 is TGTGCCACCCAGGACAGGGGCTCGTACGAGCAGTACTTC.

In its sample, this clonotype was seen many times. The chain is built from TRBV2 and TRBJ2-3; D call uncertain. The length of the CDR3 is 12 residues. CDR1 is SNHLY and CDR2 is FYNNEI in the germline V gene. Deletions cut 7 bases from V and 5 bases from J, with 10 bases between. This chain's CDR3 is CASTQVGDTQYF. The CDR3 nucleotides read TGTGCCAGCACGCAGGTTGGAGATACGCAGTATTTT.

This clonotype appeared many times. The genes are TRBV10-2 and TRBJ2-5; D gene ambiguous. CDR3 size: 11 residues. The germline gives CDR1 WSHSY, CDR2 SAAADI. With 0 bases removed from V and 8 bases from J, the gap between germline ends came to 4 bases. Here the CDR3 DNA reads TGCGCCAGCAGTGAGTCGATTACCCAGTACTTC. Translating gives CASSESITQYF.

At least ten counts were recorded for this clonotype. V is TRBV7-9 and J is TRBJ2-3, with 8 nucleotides matching TRBD2. The junction had 18 bases not matched to a gene; V was cut back by 6 bases and J by 4 bases. Germline-derived CDR1 and CDR2 are SEHNR and FQNEAQ (reference sequence). The CDR3 has 18 amino acids. This CDR3 reads CASRREASGPHLADTQYF. CDR3 coding DNA: TGTGCCAGCAGGCGGGAGGCTAGCGGGCCCCACCTCGCAGATACGCAGTATTTT.

This clonotype was observed many times. The chain uses TRBV7-9 and TRBJ1-4; D may be TRBD1 (5 bases). The V and J ends lost 4 bases and 7 bases respectively, with 7 bases between them. CDR3 length equals 12 residues. Germline V gene lookup returns CDR1 SEHNR and CDR2 FQNEAQ (reference sequence). CDR3 in DNA: TGTGCCAGCAGCTCGGGGGTTGAAAAACTGTTTTTT. Its translation is CASSSGVEKLFF.

At least ten counts were recorded for this clonotype. The rearrangement joins TRBV5-1 to TRBJ2-2; D is possibly TRBD1 (6 bases). Trimming took off 3 bases at V and 3 bases at J, with 9 bases between the two ends. Germline V gene sequence: CDR1 SGHRS, CDR2 YFSETQ. The CDR3 is made up of 14 amino acids. Here the CDR3 DNA reads TGCGCCAGCAGCTGGCAGGGGCACACCGGGGAGCTGTTTTTT. Encoded protein: CASSWQGHTGELFF.

This clonotype appeared many times. V gene TRBV2 combines with J gene TRBJ2-3; D uncertain. This CDR3 has 14 residues. V lost 4 bases, J lost 2 bases, and 10 bases lay in between. The germline V gene has CDR1 SNHLY and CDR2 FYNNEI. CDR3 DNA: TGTGCCAGCAGTGTTGGCGGAACCACAGATACGCAGTATTTT. Translating it yields CASSVGGTTDTQYF.

For this clonotype: Possible read error: a much larger clone is one base away. The rearrangement joins TRBV7-2 to TRBJ1-6; D unclear. The CDR3 extends over 13 amino acids. CDR1 is SGHTA and CDR2 is FQGNSA in the germline V gene. With 2 bases removed from V and 10 bases from J, the gap between germline ends came to 9 bases. CDR3 in amino acids: CASSLRERSPLHF. The CDR3 coding sequence is TGTGCCAGCAGCTTAAGGGAAAGGTCACCCCTCCACTTT.

This clonotype was detected ten times or more. The chain joins TRBV2 to TRBJ1-1, with D tentatively TRBD1 (5 bases). V lost 4 bases to trimming and J lost 4 bases, with 7 bases between them. The CDR3 consists of 12 residues. Germline V gene lookup returns CDR1 SNHLY and CDR2 FYNNEI. The CDR3 reads CASSGQGTEAFF. The CDR3 DNA follows: TGTGCCAGCAGTGGGCAGGGCACTGAAGCTTTCTTT.

This clonotype was detected only a few times. As DNA, the CDR3 is TGTGCCAGCAGCCGGGCCTACGGAGTCGGGAATTCACCCCTCCACTTT. It specifies CASSRAYGVGNSPLHF. The chain recombines TRBV3-1 with TRBJ1-6; D is unclear. CDR1 is LGHDT, CDR2 YNNKEL, per germline (reference sequence). CDR3 length: 16 residues. V was shortened by 4 bases and J by 7 bases, with 17 bases between the two germline ends.

This sequence joins TRBV28 and TRBJ2-6; TRBD1 aligns across 7 bases. Unmatched junction bases numbered 2, after V lost 6 bases and J lost 0 bases. CDR1 and CDR2 from the germline V gene are MDHEN and SYDVKM. CDR3 size: 15 residues. In DNA, the CDR3 is TGTGCCAGCAGGTCAGGGGGCTCTGGGGCCAACGTCCTGACTTTC. It specifies CASRSGGSGANVLTF.

This clonotype was seen a handful of times. The V call is TRBV29-1, the J call TRBJ2-1, with 8 bases fitting TRBD1. J was trimmed by 0 bases and V by 6 bases; bases with no gene match: 7. CDR3 length: 15 amino acids. CDR1 is SQVTM, CDR2 ANQGSEA, per germline. The CDR3 here is CSVLGQAYSYNEQFF. DNA for the CDR3: TGCAGCGTCCTGGGACAGGCGTACTCCTACAATGAGCAGTTCTTC.

The chain carries TRBV2 and TRBJ1-1, with D unresolved. The germline gives CDR1 SNHLY, CDR2 FYNNEI. Trimming stripped 8 bases from V and 5 bases from J, with 12 bases between. This CDR3 region has 12 residues. The CDR3 DNA reads TGTGCCAGCTCCAGGACGTTGACTGAAGCTTTCTTT. Translated: CASSRTLTEAFF.

This clonotype was counted between two and nine times. The chain joins TRBV10-1 to TRBJ2-5; D call uncertain. V was pared by 3 bases and J by 5 bases, with 10 bases between. The CDR3 loop spans 13 amino acids. Germline CDR1 is WNHNN and CDR2 is SYGVQD (reference sequence). The CDR3 coding sequence is TGCGCCAGCAGTGAAGGTCCTCGGGAGACCCAGTACTTC. Its protein product is CASSEGPRETQYF.

The J gene is TRBJ2-3, the V gene TRBV5-1, with 8 bases matching TRBD2. The ends lost 3 bases at V and 2 bases at J; junction bases unmatched: 8. The CDR3 extends over 16 amino acids. CDR1 and CDR2 from the germline V gene are SGHRS and YFSETQ. The CDR3 nucleotides read TGCGCCAGCAGCTCGGTGGGTAGCGGGGCCACAGATACGCAGTATTTT. Amino acid sequence: CASSSVGSGATDTQYF.

This clonotype was found many times. The chain joins TRBV2 to TRBJ2-3; 7 bases match TRBD2. Per the germline V gene, CDR1 is SNHLY and CDR2 is FYNNEI. The V segment lost 6 bases and the J segment 3 bases; nucleotides outside the gene matches: 3. CDR3 length equals 13 residues. DNA of the CDR3: TGTGCCAGCAGGGACGGGGGGACAGATACGCAGTATTTT. Amino acids: CASRDGGTDTQYF.

The chain couples TRBV2 to TRBJ2-7; 9 bases agree with TRBD1. This CDR3 has 15 residues. The trim removed 7 bases at V and 1 base at J, leaving 8 bases unmatched. Germline V gene sequence: CDR1 SNHLY, CDR2 FYNNEI. The CDR3 coding sequence is TGTGCCAGCAAAAAAACAGGGGGCGAATCCTACGAGCAGTACTTC. Translating it yields CASKKTGGESYEQYF.